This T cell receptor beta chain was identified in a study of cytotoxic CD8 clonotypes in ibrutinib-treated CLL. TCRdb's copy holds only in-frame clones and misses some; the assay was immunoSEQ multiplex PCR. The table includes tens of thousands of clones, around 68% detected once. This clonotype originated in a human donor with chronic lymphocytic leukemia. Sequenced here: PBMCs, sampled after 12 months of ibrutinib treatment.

CDR3 region: CASSLYLAGGGTGELFF. For the CDR3, the DNA is TGTGCCAGCAGCCTTTATCTAGCGGGGGGTGGCACCGGGGAGCTGTTTTTT. J is TRBJ2-2 and V is TRBV28; 11 nucleotides align to TRBD2. Germline V gene data show CDR1 as MDHEN and CDR2 as SYDVKM. The CDR3 runs to 17 residues. Losses at the gene ends were 6 bases for V and 4 bases for J; bases not matched to a gene: 10.